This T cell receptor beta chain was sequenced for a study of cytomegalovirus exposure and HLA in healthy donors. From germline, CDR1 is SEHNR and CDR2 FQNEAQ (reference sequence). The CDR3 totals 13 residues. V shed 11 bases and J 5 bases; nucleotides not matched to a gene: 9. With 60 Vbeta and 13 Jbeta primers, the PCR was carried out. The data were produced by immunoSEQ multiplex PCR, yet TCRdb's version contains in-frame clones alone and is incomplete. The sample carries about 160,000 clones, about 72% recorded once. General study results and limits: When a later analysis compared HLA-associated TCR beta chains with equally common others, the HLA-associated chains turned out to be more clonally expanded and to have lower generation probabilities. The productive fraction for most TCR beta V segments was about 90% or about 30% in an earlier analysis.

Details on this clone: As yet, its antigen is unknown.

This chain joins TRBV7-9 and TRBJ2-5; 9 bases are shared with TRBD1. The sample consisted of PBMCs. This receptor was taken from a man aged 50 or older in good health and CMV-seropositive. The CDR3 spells CAYEQGASETQYF. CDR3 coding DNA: TGTGCCTACGAACAGGGGGCGTCGGAGACCCAGTACTTC.